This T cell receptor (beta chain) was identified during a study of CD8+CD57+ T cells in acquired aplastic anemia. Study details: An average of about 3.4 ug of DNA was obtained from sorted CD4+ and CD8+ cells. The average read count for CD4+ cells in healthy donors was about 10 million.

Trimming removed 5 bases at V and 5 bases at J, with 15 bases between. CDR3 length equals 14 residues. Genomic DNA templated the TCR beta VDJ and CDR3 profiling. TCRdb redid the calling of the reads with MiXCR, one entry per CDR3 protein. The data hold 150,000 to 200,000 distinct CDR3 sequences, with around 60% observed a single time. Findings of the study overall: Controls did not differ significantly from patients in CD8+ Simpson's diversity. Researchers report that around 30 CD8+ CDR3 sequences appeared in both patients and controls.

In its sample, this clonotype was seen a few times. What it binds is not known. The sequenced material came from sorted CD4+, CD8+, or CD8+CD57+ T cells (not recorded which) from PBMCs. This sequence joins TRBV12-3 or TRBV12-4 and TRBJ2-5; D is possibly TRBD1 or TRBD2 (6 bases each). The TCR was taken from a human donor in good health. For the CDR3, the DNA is TGTGCCAGCAGTACAAACAGGGACTGGGAGACCCAGTACTTC. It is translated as CASSTNRDWETQYF.